This TCR beta chain emerged from a study of blood T cell repertoires in COVID-19. Profiling relied on immunoSEQ multiplex PCR, and the TCRdb table lists in-frame clones only, not all of them. This sample has about 270,000 clones, with around 85% found just once. The CDR3 runs to 15 residues. Trimming took 1 base from V and 2 from J; bases not matched to a gene: 4. CDR1 and CDR2 from the germline V gene are SGHTA and FQGNSA. The TCR was taken from a woman younger than 45 with COVID-19, enrolled during active disease. The sequenced sample was peripheral blood. The chain combines TRBV7-2 with TRBJ2-7; 8 positions match TRBD2. The CDR3 DNA follows: TGTGCCAGCAGCTTAGGTATTAGCGGGGCCTACGAGCAGTACTTC. Protein: CASSLGISGAYEQYF.